The 24 T cell receptor beta chains listed next were all sequenced from one sample in a study of blood T cell repertoires in COVID-19. Only in-frame clones appear in the TCRdb table, and some are missing; sequencing was by immunoSEQ multiplex PCR. Among nearly 300,000 clones, roughly 86% were seen once, and the ten largest hold 2.9%. Sequences were obtained from PBMCs or T cells enriched from blood (not recorded which). The origin of the receptors is a woman aged 45-65 years who had been exposed to COVID-19.

The chain is built from TRBV5-1 and TRBJ2-3; 7 positions agree with TRBD1. CDR3 length: 15 residues. Germline-derived CDR1 and CDR2 are SGHRS and YFSETQ. The J segment lost 6 bases and the V segment lost 4 bases, leaving 11 bases of the junction unmatched. CDR3 sequence (DNA): TGCGCCAGCAGCCAAAGGGGGACAGCACAGGATACGCAGTATTTT. This codes for CASSQRGTAQDTQYF.

The rearrangement uses TRBV5-1 and TRBJ2-7; D not resolved. The CDR3 runs 13 residues. Looked up from germline, CDR1 is SGHRS and CDR2 is YFSETQ. Trimming cost V 4 bases and J 2 bases, with 10 bases left between them. CDR3: CASSRDETYEQYF. The CDR3 DNA reads as TGCGCCAGCAGCCGAGATGAAACCTACGAGCAGTACTTC.

This rearrangement joins TRBV21-1 to TRBJ1-6; TRBD1, as called in the table, went unchecked against the DNA. TRBV21-1 is shown as a pseudogene. This CDR3 region has 15 residues. The CDR3, as DNA: TGTGCCAGCAGTCCGAAGACAGGGGGTAATTCACCCCTCCACTTT. Residues: CASSPKTGGNSPLHF.

The chain links TRBV3-1 (or the pseudogene TRBV3-2) to TRBJ1-1, with a possible D match to TRBD1 (6 bases). Germline assignment: CDR1 LGHDT and CDR2 YNNKEL (reference sequence). The V end lost 4 bases, the J end lost 4 bases, and 19 bases lay between the germline ends. This CDR3 contains 16 residues. Here the CDR3 DNA reads TGTGCCAGCAGCCCCACCGGGACCAGGGGCTTCACTGAAGCTTTCTTT. Translated: CASSPTGTRGFTEAFF.

This clone has just one count. One junction end disagrees with the germline gene, perhaps due to a read error. The chain links TRBV9 to TRBJ2-2, with 7 positions matching TRBD1. Germline-derived CDR1 and CDR2 are SGDLS and YYNGEE. The CDR3 consists of 20 residues. The CDR3 coding sequence is TGTGCCAGCAGCGTAGTCCATGATATGACAGGGACCGGTTACACCGGGGAGCTGCTTTTT. Translating gives CASSVVHDMTGTGYTGELLF.

The chain uses TRBV11-3 and TRBJ2-1, with 9 nucleotides matching TRBD1. Germline loops: CDR1 SGHNT, CDR2 YENEEA. Trimming cost V 2 bases and J 4 bases; bases outside gene matches: 3. There are 15 residues in the CDR3. CDR3 protein: CASSLRGQGYNEQFF. The CDR3, as DNA: TGTGCCAGCAGCTTAAGGGGACAGGGTTACAATGAGCAGTTCTTC.

The CDR3 protein is CASTHDSVAFF. CDR3 DNA: TGTGCCAGCACCCACGACAGCGTGGCTTTCTTT. The chain recombines TRBV28 with TRBJ1-1, with D perhaps TRBD1 (5 bases). V was trimmed by 7 bases and J by 11 bases, leaving 14 bases between them. There are 11 residues in the CDR3. Looked up from germline, CDR1 is MDHEN and CDR2 is SYDVKM.

The chain links TRBV29-1 to TRBJ2-3, with D possibly TRBD1 on 6 matching bases. The CDR3 is made up of 15 amino acids. V was cut by 1 base and J by 2 bases, with 13 bases left in between. Germline loops: CDR1 SQVTM, CDR2 ANQGSEA. CDR3 sequence (DNA): TGCAGCGTTGAAGCTTTGACAGGCCACACAGATACGCAGTATTTT. It yields the protein CSVEALTGHTDTQYF.

This clone has a handful of counts. This chain's CDR3 is CASSQDPQGSGYTF. DNA of the CDR3: TGTGCCAGCAGCCAAGATCCCCAGGGATCTGGCTACACCTTC. The chain has TRBV3-1 (or the pseudogene TRBV3-2) and TRBJ1-2, with TRBD1 as a possible D gene (5 bases). The CDR3 is 14 amino acids. Trimming removed 0 bases from V and 7 bases from J, with 12 bases in between. The germline V gene encodes CDR1 LGHDT and CDR2 YNNKEL (reference sequence).

The chain carries TRBV29-1 and TRBJ1-1; 9 bases line up with TRBD1. This CDR3 spans 14 amino acids. Per germline, CDR1 SQVTM and CDR2 ANQGSEA. V trimming: 1 base; J trimming: 4 bases; junction bases outside the gene matches: 4. The CDR3 sequence is CSVEGTTGGTEAFF. The CDR3 nucleotides read TGCAGCGTTGAAGGGACGACAGGGGGCACTGAAGCTTTCTTT.

This clone was counted a single time. The chain couples TRBV6-5 to TRBJ2-5; 11 bases match TRBD2. Unmatched junction bases numbered 7, after V lost 5 bases and J lost 5 bases. Germline CDR1 and CDR2: MNHEY and SVGAGI. This CDR3 has 15 residues. CDR3 sequence (DNA): TGTGCCAGCAGTCAATATAGCGGGGGGGCGGAGACCCAGTACTTC. Translation: CASSQYSGGAETQYF.

The chain uses TRBV25-1 and TRBJ1-6, with no clear D. This CDR3 is 14 amino acids long. Germline V lookup: CDR1 MGHDK, CDR2 SYGVNS. Deletions cut 3 bases from V and 4 bases from J, with 7 bases between. CDR3 DNA sequence: TGTGCCAGCAGTGACAGACTTTATAATTCACCCCTCCACTTT. Translated: CASSDRLYNSPLHF.

The genes are TRBV7-9 and TRBJ1-2; D call uncertain. V gave up 1 base and J gave up 8 bases, with 17 bases separating them. CDR3 size: 15 residues. Germline V gene data show CDR1 as SEHNR and CDR2 as FQNEAQ (reference sequence). The CDR3 loop is CASSLEGAGGLGYTF. In DNA, the CDR3 is TGTGCCAGCAGCTTAGAAGGAGCGGGCGGCCTGGGCTACACCTTC.

J is TRBJ2-1 and V is TRBV7-5; TRBD1 is taken as the D call from the table, unchecked against the DNA. TRBV7-5 is recorded as a pseudogene. This CDR3 is 21 amino acids long. The CDR3 nucleotides read TGTGCCAGAAGCTTCAACAGGGGGCGATATTTTCCGGGGTGCTCCTACAATGAGCAGTTCTTC. The encoded protein is CARSFNRGRYFPGCSYNEQFF.

This chain links TRBV7-9 with TRBJ1-1; 11 positions agree with TRBD1. This CDR3 is 16 amino acids long. With V trimmed by 5 bases and J by 0 bases, 5 bases remained unmatched. Germline CDR1 is SEHNR and CDR2 is FQNEAQ (reference sequence). CDR3 DNA sequence: TGTGCCAGCAGCCCCGGACAGGGGGCAGTGAACACTGAAGCTTTCTTT. It is translated as CASSPGQGAVNTEAFF. Full variable domain (remainder filled in from reference TRBV7-9 and TRBJ1-1): DTGVSQNPRHKITKRGQNVTFRCDPISEHNRLYWYRQTLGQGPEFLTYFQNEAQLEKSRLLSDRFSAERPKGSFSTLEIQRTEQGDSAMYLCASSPGQGAVNTEAFFGQGTRLTVV.

The chain employs TRBV7-2 and TRBJ1-2; 9 bases are a match to TRBD1. This CDR3 spans 17 amino acids. V shed 5 bases and J 11 bases; nucleotides not matched to a gene: 21. Germline V gene lookup returns CDR1 SGHTA and CDR2 FQGNSA. CDR3 sequence (DNA): TGTGCCAGCAGCGCGCAGAACCCGGGACAGGGAGGAGGATCGTACACCTTC. As protein: CASSAQNPGQGGGSYTF. Using reference TRBV7-2 and TRBJ1-2 for the parts outside the CDR3, the full variable domain is GAGVSQSPSNKVTEKGKDVELRCDPISGHTALYWYRQSLGQGLEFLIYFQGNSAPDKSGLPSDRFSAERTGGSVSTLTIQRTQQEDSAVYLCASSAQNPGQGGGSYTFGSGTRLTVV.

The chain is built from TRBV28 and TRBJ2-5; D may be TRBD2 (5 bases). The V gene lost 8 bases and the J gene lost 1 base, with 14 bases spanning the gap. The V gene's germline CDR1 is MDHEN and CDR2 SYDVKM. The CDR3 loop spans 14 amino acids. The CDR3 region is CASLKPLGQETQYF. As DNA, the CDR3 is TGTGCCAGCCTCAAACCACTAGGCCAAGAGACCCAGTACTTC.

The rearrangement links TRBV28 to TRBJ1-6, with D hard to call. This CDR3 spans 15 amino acids. Germline V gene data show CDR1 as MDHEN and CDR2 as SYDVKM. The V end was cut by 5 bases, the J end by 9 bases, with 17 bases between. The CDR3 nucleotides are TGTGCCAGCAGTCCATCTCGCGGGTTGTCTTCACCCCTCCACTTT. Encoded protein: CASSPSRGLSSPLHF.

The chain recombines TRBV11-2 with TRBJ2-7; TRBD2 might be the D (5 bases). The CDR3 consists of 16 residues. The V gene lost 0 bases and the J gene lost 5 bases, with 17 bases spanning the gap. Germline-derived CDR1 and CDR2 are SGHAT and FQNNGV. Here the CDR3 DNA reads TGTGCCAGCAGCTTAGACCTAAGTTTAGCGTGGAACGAGCAGTACTTC. Amino acids: CASSLDLSLAWNEQYF. The variable domain in full, completed from reference TRBV11-2 and TRBJ2-7, reads EAGVAQSPRYKIIEKRQSVAFWCNPISGHATLYWYQQILGQGPKLLIQFQNNGVVDDSQLPKDRFSAERLKGVDSTLKIQPAKLEDSAVYLCASSLDLSLAWNEQYFGPGTRLTVT.

This clone appeared once. The chain links TRBV28 to TRBJ1-1, with unresolved D. This CDR3 contains 14 residues. Germline assignment: CDR1 MDHEN and CDR2 SYDVKM. V was pared by 5 bases and J by 1 base, with 11 bases between. The CDR3 loop reads CASSPLQENTEAFF. Written as DNA, the CDR3 is TGTGCCAGCAGTCCCCTGCAGGAGAACACTGAAGCTTTCTTT.

V is TRBV9 and J is TRBJ2-5; 11 bases are shared with TRBD2. After removal of 0 bases from V and 4 bases from J, the junction contained 8 bases not matched to a gene. CDR1 and CDR2 from the germline V gene are SGDLS and YYNGEE. CDR3 length equals 17 residues. The CDR3 is CASSVGNSGGARETQYF. CDR3 nucleotides: TGTGCCAGCAGCGTAGGAAATAGCGGGGGGGCGCGAGAGACCCAGTACTTC. The variable domain in full, completed from reference TRBV9 and TRBJ2-5, reads DSGVTQTPKHLITATGQRVTLRCSPRSGDLSVYWYQQSLDQGLQFLIQYYNGEERAKGNILERFSAQQFPDLHSELNLSSLELGDSALYFCASSVGNSGGARETQYFGPGTRLLVL.

V usage is TRBV3-1 (or the pseudogene TRBV3-2) and J usage is TRBJ2-7, with 9 bases that match TRBD1. This CDR3 region has 17 residues. The V and J ends lost 4 bases and 5 bases, in that order; junction bases with no gene match: 15. Per the germline V gene, CDR1 is LGHDT and CDR2 is YNNKEL (reference sequence). The CDR3 coding sequence is TGTGCCAGCAGCCCAACCCTGCTCGGGACAGGGTTCCACGAGCAGTACTTC. Its translation: CASSPTLLGTGFHEQYF.

As to this clone: One junction end does not reproduce the germline sequence, and a read error may be involved. This chain connects TRBV2 to TRBJ1-1, with a possible D match to TRBD1 (6 bases). CDR1 and CDR2 from the germline V gene are SNHLY and FYNNEI. CDR3 length: 12 residues. In DNA, the CDR3 is TGTGCCAGCAGACGAATCGGGCACTGGGGGCTCTTT. Residues: CASRRIGHWGLF.

This sequence joins TRBV7-2 and TRBJ2-1, with 7 positions matching TRBD1. The CDR3 sequence is 15 residues long. The J segment lost 5 bases and the V segment lost 5 bases, leaving 9 bases of the junction unmatched. Germline CDR1 SGHTA, CDR2 FQGNSA. The CDR3 nucleotides are TGTGCCAGCAGCCCCCGGGACAGTTTTAACAATGAGCAGTTCTTC. Its protein is CASSPRDSFNNEQFF.